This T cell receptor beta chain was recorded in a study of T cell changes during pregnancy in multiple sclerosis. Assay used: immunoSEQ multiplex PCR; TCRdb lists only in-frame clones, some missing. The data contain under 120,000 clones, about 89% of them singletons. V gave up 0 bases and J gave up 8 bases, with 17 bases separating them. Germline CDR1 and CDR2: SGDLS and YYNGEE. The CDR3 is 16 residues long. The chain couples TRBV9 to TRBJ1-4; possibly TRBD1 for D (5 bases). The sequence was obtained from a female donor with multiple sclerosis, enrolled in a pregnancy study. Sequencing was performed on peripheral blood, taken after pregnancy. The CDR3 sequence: CASSVVLDSPEEKLFF. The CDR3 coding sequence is TGTGCCAGCAGCGTAGTTCTAGACAGCCCCGAGGAAAAACTGTTTTTT.